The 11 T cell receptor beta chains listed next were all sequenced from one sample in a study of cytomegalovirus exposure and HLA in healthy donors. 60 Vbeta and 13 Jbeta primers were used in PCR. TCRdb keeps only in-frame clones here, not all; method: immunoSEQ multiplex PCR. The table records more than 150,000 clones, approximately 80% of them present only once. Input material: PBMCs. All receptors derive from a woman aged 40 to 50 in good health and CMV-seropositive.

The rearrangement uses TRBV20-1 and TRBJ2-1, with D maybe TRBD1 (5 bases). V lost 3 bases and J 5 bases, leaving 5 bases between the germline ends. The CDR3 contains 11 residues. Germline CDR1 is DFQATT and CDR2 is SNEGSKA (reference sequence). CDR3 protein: CSARGHNEQFF. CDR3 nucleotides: TGCAGTGCTAGGGGGCACAATGAGCAGTTCTTC.

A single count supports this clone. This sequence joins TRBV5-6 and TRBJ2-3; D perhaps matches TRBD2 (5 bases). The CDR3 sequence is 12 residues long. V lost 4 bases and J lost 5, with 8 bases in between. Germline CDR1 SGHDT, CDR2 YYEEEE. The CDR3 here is CASSIGRDTQYF. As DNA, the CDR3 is TGTGCCAGCAGCATTGGGAGAGATACGCAGTATTTT.

The CDR3 protein is CASSIMAGRSYNEQFF. Written as DNA, the CDR3 is TGTGCCAGCAGTATCATGGCGGGTCGGTCCTACAATGAGCAGTTCTTC. The chain has TRBV2 and TRBJ2-1, with D possibly being TRBD2 (5 bases). Germline values: CDR1 SNHLY, CDR2 FYNNEI. Between the trimmed V and J ends, which lost 5 bases and 1 base, there was a span of 15 bases. This CDR3 region has 16 residues.

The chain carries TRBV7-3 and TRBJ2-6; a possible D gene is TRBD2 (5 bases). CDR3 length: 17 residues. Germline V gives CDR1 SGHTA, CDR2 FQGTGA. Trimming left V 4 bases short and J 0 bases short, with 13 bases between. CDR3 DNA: TGTGCCAGCAGCTCCGGACTGGATTTCTCTGGGGCCAACGTCCTGACTTTC. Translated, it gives CASSSGLDFSGANVLTF.

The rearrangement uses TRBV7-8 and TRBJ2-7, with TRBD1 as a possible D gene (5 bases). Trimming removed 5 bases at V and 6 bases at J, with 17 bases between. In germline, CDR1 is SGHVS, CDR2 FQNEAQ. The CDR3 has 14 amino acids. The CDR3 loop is CASSPLMGPSEQYF. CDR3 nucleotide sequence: TGTGCCAGCAGCCCTCTTATGGGGCCTTCCGAGCAGTACTTC.

CDR3 residues: CASSLGTGLGGYTF. In DNA, the CDR3 is TGTGCCAGCAGCTTAGGGACAGGTCTTGGGGGCTACACCTTC. The chain links TRBV7-2 to TRBJ1-2, with TRBD1 matching over 7 bases. V dropped 1 base and J dropped 8; count of bases not matched to a gene: 7. Germline loops: CDR1 SGHTA, CDR2 FQGNSA. The CDR3 has 14 residues.

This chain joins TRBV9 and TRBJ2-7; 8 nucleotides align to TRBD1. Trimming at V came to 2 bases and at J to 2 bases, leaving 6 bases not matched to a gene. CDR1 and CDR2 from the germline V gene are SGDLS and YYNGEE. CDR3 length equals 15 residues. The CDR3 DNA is TGTGCCAGCAGCGTGGAAACAGGGGGAACCTACGAGCAGTACTTC. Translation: CASSVETGGTYEQYF.

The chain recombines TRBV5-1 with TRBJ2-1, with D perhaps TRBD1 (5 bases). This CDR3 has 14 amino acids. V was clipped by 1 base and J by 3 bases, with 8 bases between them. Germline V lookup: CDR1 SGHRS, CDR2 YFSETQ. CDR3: CASSLSQGYNEQFF. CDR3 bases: TGCGCCAGCAGCTTGTCGCAGGGCTACAATGAGCAGTTCTTC.

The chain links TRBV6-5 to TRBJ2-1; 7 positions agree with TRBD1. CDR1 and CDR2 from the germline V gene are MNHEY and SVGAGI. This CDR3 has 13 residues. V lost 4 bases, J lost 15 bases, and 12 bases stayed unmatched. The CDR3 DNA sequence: TGTGCCAGCAGTTTTCATCACCGGGACAGTCTGTTCTTC. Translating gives CASSFHHRDSLFF.

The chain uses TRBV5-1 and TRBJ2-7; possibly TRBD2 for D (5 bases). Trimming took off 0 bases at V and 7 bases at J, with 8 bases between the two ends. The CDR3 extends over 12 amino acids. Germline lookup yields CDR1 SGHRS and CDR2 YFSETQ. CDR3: CASSLDTGEQYF. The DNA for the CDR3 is TGCGCCAGCAGCTTGGACACGGGGGAGCAGTACTTC.

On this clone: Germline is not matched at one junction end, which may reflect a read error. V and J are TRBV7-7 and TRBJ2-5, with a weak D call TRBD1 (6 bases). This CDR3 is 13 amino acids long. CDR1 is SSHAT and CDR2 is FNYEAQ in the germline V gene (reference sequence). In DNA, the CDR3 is TGTGCTAGCAGCAGAGGGGGACAAGAGACCCAGTACTTC. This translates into CASSRGGQETQYF. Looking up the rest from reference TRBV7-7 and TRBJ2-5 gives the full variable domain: GAGVSQSPRYKVTKRGQDVTLRCDPISSHATLYWYQQALGQGPEFLTYFNYEAQPDKSGLPSDRFSAERPEGSISTLTIQRTEQRDSAMYRCASSRGGQETQYFGPGTRLLVL.